The 26 T cell receptor beta chains in this list originate from one sample, sequenced in a study of beta chain features in type 1 diabetes. What was sequenced were expressed TCRB transcripts, since all of the isolated RNA had been reverse transcribed. Data came from immunoSEQ multiplex PCR; TCRdb stores just in-frame clones and leaves some out. The sample gives roughly 250,000 clones, over 8.5% of which show up once; just under 0.035% is in the top ten. The sample consisted of naive CD4+ T cells from blood. The receptors derive from a woman aged 18-29 years in good health.

This clone was detected a few times. This chain joins TRBV2 and TRBJ1-2, with D possibly matching TRBD1 (6 bases). Trimming took off 8 bases at V and 2 bases at J, with 9 bases between the two ends. CDR1 and CDR2 (germline): SNHLY, FYNNEI. The CDR3 extends over 12 amino acids. This CDR3 reads CASDQGNYGYTF. CDR3 in DNA: TGTGCCAGCGACCAGGGGAACTATGGCTACACCTTC.

There are a few counts of this clone. V is TRBV10-3 and J is TRBJ1-1, with D perhaps TRBD1 (5 bases). Between the trimmed V and J ends, which lost 5 bases and 1 base, there was a span of 11 bases. CDR1 and CDR2 from the germline V gene are ENHRY and SYGVKD. The CDR3 is made up of 14 amino acids. The CDR3 here is CAISNGGSNTEAFF. The DNA of the CDR3 is TGTGCCATCAGTAACGGGGGGTCGAACACTGAAGCTTTCTTT.

This sequence joins TRBV2 and TRBJ2-1; 13 bases are a match to TRBD2. Germline V lookup: CDR1 SNHLY, CDR2 FYNNEI. The V segment lost 4 bases and the J segment 6 bases; nucleotides outside the gene matches: 3. The CDR3 extends over 15 amino acids. The DNA for the CDR3 is TGTGCCAGCAGTGGACTAGCGGGGGGACTCAATGAGCAGTTCTTC. Its protein product is CASSGLAGGLNEQFF.

This clone occurred a few times. The rearrangement uses TRBV5-6 and TRBJ2-7, with TRBD1 matching over 7 bases. Trimming cost V 4 bases and J 2 bases; bases outside gene matches: 6. The CDR3 is 14 amino acids. Germline-derived CDR1 and CDR2 are SGHDT and YYEEEE. The CDR3 bases are TGTGCCAGCAGCGCTCCGGGACAGACCTACGAGCAGTACTTC. Its protein is CASSAPGQTYEQYF.

In its sample, this clone was seen a few times. V usage is TRBV30 and J usage is TRBJ1-6; a weak D match, TRBD1 (6 bases). V dropped 1 base and J dropped 10 bases, with 11 bases sitting between them. The length of the CDR3 is 13 residues. Germline V lookup: CDR1 GTSNPN, CDR2 SVGIG (reference sequence). CDR3 region: CAWSGQGSSPLHF. CDR3 DNA sequence: TGTGCCTGGAGTGGGCAGGGGAGCTCACCCCTCCACTTT. Variable domain in full (rest from reference TRBV30 and TRBJ1-6): SQTIHQWPATLVQPVGSPLSLECTVEGTSNPNLYWYRQAAGRGLQLLFYSVGIGQISSEVPQNLSASRPQDRQFILSSKKLLLSDSGFYLCAWSGQGSSPLHFGNGTRLTVT.

The V and J genes are TRBV2 and TRBJ2-1; maybe TRBD1 (6 bases). The CDR3 totals 15 residues. Germline V lookup: CDR1 SNHLY, CDR2 FYNNEI. The V and J ends lost 2 bases and 1 base respectively, with 9 bases between them. This CDR3 reads CASSESGQSYNEQFF. CDR3 in DNA: TGTGCCAGCAGTGAATCCGGACAGTCCTACAATGAGCAGTTCTTC. The full variable domain, its missing parts supplied by reference TRBV2 and TRBJ2-1, is EPEVTQTPSHQVTQMGQEVILRCVPISNHLYFYWYRQILGQKVEFLVSFYNNEISEKSEIFDDQFSVERPDGSNFTLKIRSTKLEDSAMYFCASSESGQSYNEQFFGPGTRLTVL.

This clone has a handful of counts. The chain links TRBV15 to TRBJ1-2; tentatively, D is TRBD1 (6 bases). From germline, CDR1 is LNHNV and CDR2 YYDKDF (reference sequence). CDR3 size: 15 residues. Trimming took off 1 base at V and 4 bases at J, with 13 bases between the two ends. Here the CDR3 reads CATSRGRTDSYGYTF. In nucleotides, the CDR3 is TGTGCCACCAGCAGAGGAAGGACAGACTCCTATGGCTACACCTTC.

The chain employs TRBV5-4 and TRBJ2-7, with 7 bases matching TRBD1. With V trimmed by 4 bases and J by 7 bases, 11 bases remained unmatched. The CDR3 loop spans 14 amino acids. Per germline, CDR1 SGHNT and CDR2 YYREEE (reference sequence). CDR3 DNA sequence: TGTGCCAGCAGCGCCTTACAGGGGTCGGGAGAGCAGTACTTC. It is translated as CASSALQGSGEQYF.

This chain connects TRBV7-3 to TRBJ2-2, with a weak D call TRBD2 (6 bases). CDR3 length: 13 residues. Germline V CDR1 and CDR2: SGHTA, FQGTGA. V lost 4 bases and J 6 bases, leaving 9 bases between the germline ends. The CDR3 region is CASSSGGPGELFF. CDR3 nucleotide sequence: TGTGCCAGCAGCTCCGGAGGGCCCGGGGAGCTGTTTTTT.

CDR3 region: CASSLPGTYEQYF. In nucleotides, the CDR3 is TGTGCCAGCAGCTTGCCCGGGACCTACGAGCAGTACTTC. The gene calls are TRBV5-4 and TRBJ2-7, with TRBD2 as a possible D gene (5 bases). CDR1 is SGHNT and CDR2 is YYREEE in the germline V gene (reference sequence). The CDR3 extends over 13 amino acids. Trimming stripped 1 base from V and 2 bases from J, with 7 bases between.

This clone came up a few times. The V call is TRBV11-2, the J call TRBJ2-2; 12 bases are shared with TRBD2. CDR1 is SGHAT and CDR2 is FQNNGV in the germline V gene. The CDR3 sequence is 18 residues long. V was clipped by 2 bases and J by 6 bases; unmatched bases: 10. CDR3 coding DNA: TGTGCCAGCAGCTTATTCCCCCGGACTAGCGGGACGTCCGGGGAGCTGTTTTTT. Amino acid sequence: CASSLFPRTSGTSGELFF.

This clone has a handful of counts. The V call is TRBV4-1, the J call TRBJ2-5; TRBD1 aligns across 7 bases. From germline, CDR1 is MGHRA and CDR2 YSYEKL. CDR3 length: 16 amino acids. V lost 4 bases and J lost 0; bases outside the gene matches: 8. CDR3 sequence reads: CASSLAGTAYQETQYF. As DNA, the CDR3 is TGCGCCAGCAGCCTGGCCGGGACAGCGTACCAAGAGACCCAGTACTTC.

The CDR3 DNA is TGTGCCTGGAGTTCAATCATGGGGGGAGTCAGCAATCAGCCCCAGCATTTT. It codes for CAWSSIMGGVSNQPQHF. The J gene is TRBJ1-5, the V gene TRBV30; possibly TRBD1 for D (5 bases). Trimming removed 2 bases at V and 1 base at J, with 18 bases between. Germline lookup yields CDR1 GTSNPN and CDR2 SVGIG (reference sequence). The CDR3 runs to 17 residues. The whole variable domain, remainder taken from reference TRBV30 and TRBJ1-5, is SQTIHQWPATLVQPVGSPLSLECTVEGTSNPNLYWYRQAAGRGLQLLFYSVGIGQISSEVPQNLSASRPQDRQFILSSKKLLLSDSGFYLCAWSSIMGGVSNQPQHFGDGTRLSIL.

This chain joins TRBV5-1 and TRBJ1-4; 7 bases are a match to TRBD1. After removal of 2 bases from V and 8 bases from J, the junction contained 6 bases not matched to a gene. The CDR3 is made up of 14 amino acids. Germline V gene data show CDR1 as SGHRS and CDR2 as YFSETQ. CDR3 sequence: CASSLQGKSEKLFF. The DNA for the CDR3 is TGCGCCAGCAGCTTACAGGGGAAGTCAGAAAAACTGTTTTTT.

This clone was seen only a few times. The chain employs TRBV6-5 and TRBJ1-2; D is perhaps TRBD1 (6 bases). CDR3 length equals 14 residues. V was pared by 6 bases and J by 4 bases, with 15 bases between. From germline, CDR1 is MNHEY and CDR2 SVGAGI. The CDR3 loop reads CASRTPGGGYGYTF. The CDR3 region has the DNA TGTGCCAGCAGGACCCCTGGGGGCGGCTATGGCTACACCTTC.

The rearrangement links TRBV5-1 to TRBJ1-6; TRBD1 matches at 7 bases. V gave up 2 bases and J gave up 11 bases; unmatched junction bases: 19. The CDR3 loop spans 18 amino acids. The germline V gene encodes CDR1 SGHRS and CDR2 YFSETQ. The CDR3 nucleotides are TGCGCCAGCAGCTTTACCTCTCCTTCCGGGACAGTCAACCCACCCCTCCACTTT. Protein product: CASSFTSPSGTVNPPLHF.

Only a few counts were recorded for this clone. The chain has TRBV7-2 and TRBJ2-3; 9 nucleotides agree with TRBD2. The CDR3 runs to 15 residues. The junction had 2 bases not matched to a gene; V was cut back by 4 bases and J by 0 bases. CDR1 is SGHTA, CDR2 FQGNSA, per germline. The CDR3 DNA sequence: TGTGCCAGCAGCTCTAGCGGGACTAGCACAGATACGCAGTATTTT. It specifies CASSSSGTSTDTQYF.

The CDR3 DNA is TGTGCCAGCAGTGTAGCGGGGACCTCTGGAAACACCATATATTTT. It translates to CASSVAGTSGNTIYF. This chain joins TRBV28 and TRBJ1-3; D may be TRBD1 (5 bases). The CDR3 is 15 amino acids. Trimming stripped 5 bases from V and 0 bases from J, with 11 bases between. Germline CDR1 reads MDHEN; CDR2 reads SYDVKM.

The gene calls are TRBV6-1 and TRBJ2-7; 7 nucleotides agree with TRBD1. V lost 7 bases to trimming and J lost 0 bases; unmatched junction nucleotides: 9. Germline loops: CDR1 MNHNS, CDR2 SASEGT. The CDR3 has 15 amino acids. The chain's CDR3 is CASTQDRLFSYEQYF. In DNA, the CDR3 is TGTGCCAGCACCCAGGACAGGTTATTCTCCTACGAGCAGTACTTC.

V and J are TRBV30 and TRBJ1-2; D not certain. The CDR3 loop spans 13 amino acids. V was pared by 0 bases and J by 8 bases, with 13 bases between. Germline assignment: CDR1 GTSNPN and CDR2 SVGIG (reference sequence). CDR3: CAWSVRTREGYTF. For the CDR3, the DNA is TGTGCCTGGAGTGTACGAACGAGGGAAGGCTACACCTTC.

Many counts were recorded for this clone. This rearrangement joins TRBV29-1 to TRBJ1-2; perhaps TRBD1 as D (5 bases). V was trimmed by 4 bases and J by 2 bases, leaving 8 bases between them. Germline V gene sequence: CDR1 SQVTM, CDR2 ANQGSEA. This CDR3 spans 12 amino acids. The CDR3 loop reads CSVVSGNYGYTF. Here the CDR3 DNA reads TGCAGCGTTGTATCAGGGAACTATGGCTACACCTTC.

This clone has just a few counts. The rearrangement links TRBV4-1 to TRBJ1-3; a possible D gene is TRBD1 (6 bases). Germline V gene data show CDR1 as MGHRA and CDR2 as YSYEKL. V dropped 1 base and J dropped 7 bases, with 20 bases sitting between them. This CDR3 comprises 17 residues. The CDR3 sequence: CASSQGMGHDLGNTIYF. CDR3 coding DNA: TGCGCCAGCAGCCAAGGAATGGGACACGACCTGGGGAACACCATATATTTT.

The rearrangement links TRBV18 to TRBJ2-1, with a weak D call TRBD2 (5 bases). Germline lookup yields CDR1 KGHSH and CDR2 LQKENI. The CDR3 spans 15 residues. V was clipped by 2 bases and J by 4 bases, with 12 bases between them. CDR3 DNA sequence: TGTGCCAGCTCACCAGCAGATGGGAGATACAATGAGCAGTTCTTC. This sequence encodes CASSPADGRYNEQFF.

The chain employs TRBV27 and TRBJ1-2; D may be TRBD1 (6 bases). Germline V gene sequence: CDR1 MNHEY, CDR2 SMNVEV (reference sequence). There are 15 residues in the CDR3. Between the trimmed V and J ends, which lost 2 bases and 4 bases, there was a span of 14 bases. The CDR3 is CASSLVGATPYGYTF. Written as DNA, the CDR3 is TGTGCCAGCAGTTTAGTGGGGGCAACTCCCTATGGCTACACCTTC.

The chain joins TRBV28 to TRBJ2-7; D gene ambiguous. The V end lost 6 bases, the J end lost 7 bases, and 13 bases lay between the germline ends. This CDR3 is 12 amino acids long. Germline assignment: CDR1 MDHEN and CDR2 SYDVKM. CDR3 nucleotides: TGTGCCAGCAGCATCCGCGGCCGGGAGCAGTACTTC. Protein sequence: CASSIRGREQYF.

Only a few counts were recorded for this clone. The chain employs TRBV11-2 and TRBJ2-5; 10 bases are shared with TRBD1. The V gene end was trimmed by 6 bases and the J gene end by 4 bases; junction bases not matched to a gene: 14. The CDR3 contains 17 residues. Per the germline V gene, CDR1 is SGHAT and CDR2 is FQNNGV. DNA for the CDR3: TGTGCCAGCAGGGTAGGGCGTGGACAGGGGGGAAGAGAGACCCAGTACTTC. It yields the protein CASRVGRGQGGRETQYF.